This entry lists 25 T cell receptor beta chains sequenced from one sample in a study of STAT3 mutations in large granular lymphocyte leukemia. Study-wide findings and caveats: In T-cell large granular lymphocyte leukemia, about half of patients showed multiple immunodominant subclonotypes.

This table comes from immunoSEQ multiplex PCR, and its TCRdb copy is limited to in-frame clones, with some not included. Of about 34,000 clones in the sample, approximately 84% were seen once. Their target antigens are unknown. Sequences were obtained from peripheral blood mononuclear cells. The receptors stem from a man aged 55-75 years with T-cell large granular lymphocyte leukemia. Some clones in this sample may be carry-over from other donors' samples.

The CDR3 nucleotides read TGTGCCAGCTCACCAGGGCAGGGGTCCTTTAACTATGGCTACACCTTC. Its protein product is CASSPGQGSFNYGYTF. The chain is built from TRBV18 and TRBJ1-2; tentatively, D is TRBD1 (6 bases). The germline CDR1 and CDR2 sequences are KGHSH and LQKENI. V lost 2 bases to trimming and J lost 1 base, with 14 bases between them. CDR3 length equals 16 residues.

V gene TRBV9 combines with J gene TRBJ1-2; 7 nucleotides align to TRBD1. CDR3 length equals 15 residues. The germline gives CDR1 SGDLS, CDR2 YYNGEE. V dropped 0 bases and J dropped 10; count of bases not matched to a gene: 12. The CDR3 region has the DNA TGTGCCAGCAGCGTAGCCCAGGGGGGGGCAGTTGACTACACCTTC. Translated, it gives CASSVAQGGAVDYTF.

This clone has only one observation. The DNA of the CDR3 is TGTGCCAGCAGAACCCGGCCGGGCAGCAATCAGCCCCAGCATTTT. The encoded protein is CASRTRPGSNQPQHF. The chain links TRBV27 to TRBJ1-5; unclear D gene. The CDR3 has 15 amino acids. Germline CDR1 MNHEY, CDR2 SMNVEV (reference sequence). V lost 6 bases, J lost 1 base, and 13 bases lay in between.

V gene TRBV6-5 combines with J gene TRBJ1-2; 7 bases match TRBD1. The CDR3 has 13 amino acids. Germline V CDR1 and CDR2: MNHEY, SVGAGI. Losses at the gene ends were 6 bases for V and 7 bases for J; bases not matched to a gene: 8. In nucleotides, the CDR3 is TGTGCCAGCAGGCCCGACAGGGCAGCTGGCTACACCTTC. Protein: CASRPDRAAGYTF.

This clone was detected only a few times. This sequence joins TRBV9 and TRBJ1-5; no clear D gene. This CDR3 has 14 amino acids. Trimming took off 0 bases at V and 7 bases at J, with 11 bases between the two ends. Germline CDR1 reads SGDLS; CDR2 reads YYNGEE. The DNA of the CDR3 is TGTGCCAGCAGCGTAGGGGGTTCGGGACAGCCCCAGCATTTT. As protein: CASSVGGSGQPQHF.

The CDR3 sequence: CASSPAGQLGGNTIYF. CDR3 sequence (DNA): TGCGCCAGCAGCCCCGCGGGACAGTTGGGCGGAAACACCATATATTTT. The J gene is TRBJ1-3, the V gene TRBV5-1, with 7 bases fitting TRBD1. The CDR3 runs 16 residues. Germline V gene data show CDR1 as SGHRS and CDR2 as YFSETQ. The V segment lost 4 bases and the J segment 4 bases; nucleotides outside the gene matches: 11.

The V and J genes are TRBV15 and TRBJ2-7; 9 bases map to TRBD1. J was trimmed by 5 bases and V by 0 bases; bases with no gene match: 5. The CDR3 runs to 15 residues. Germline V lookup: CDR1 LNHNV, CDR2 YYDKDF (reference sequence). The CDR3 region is CATSRDGTGIHEQYF. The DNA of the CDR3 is TGTGCCACCAGCAGAGACGGGACAGGGATCCACGAGCAGTACTTC. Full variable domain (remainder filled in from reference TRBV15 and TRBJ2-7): DAMVIQNPRYQVTQFGKPVTLSCSQTLNHNVMYWYQQKSSQAPKLLFHYYDKDFNNEADTPDNFQSRRPNTSFCFLDIRSPGLGDTAMYLCATSRDGTGIHEQYFGPGTRLTVT.

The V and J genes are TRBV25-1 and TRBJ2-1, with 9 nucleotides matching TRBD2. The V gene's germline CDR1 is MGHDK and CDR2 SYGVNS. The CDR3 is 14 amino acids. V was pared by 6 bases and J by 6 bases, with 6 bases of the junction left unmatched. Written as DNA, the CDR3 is TGTGCCAGCAGAGGTCAAGCGGGAGGCAATGAGCAGTTCTTC. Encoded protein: CASRGQAGGNEQFF.

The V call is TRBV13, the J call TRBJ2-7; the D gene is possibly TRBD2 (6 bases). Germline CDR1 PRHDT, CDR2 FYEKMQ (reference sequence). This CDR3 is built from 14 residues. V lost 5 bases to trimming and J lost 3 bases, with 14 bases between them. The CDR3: CASSASRDFYEQYF. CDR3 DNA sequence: TGTGCCAGCAGCGCCTCCCGGGACTTCTACGAGCAGTACTTC.

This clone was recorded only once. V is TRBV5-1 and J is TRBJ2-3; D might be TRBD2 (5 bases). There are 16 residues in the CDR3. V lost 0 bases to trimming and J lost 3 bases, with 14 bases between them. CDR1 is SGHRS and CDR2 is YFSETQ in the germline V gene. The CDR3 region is CASSLDGSPGTDTQYF. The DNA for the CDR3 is TGCGCCAGCAGCTTGGATGGGTCCCCGGGGACAGATACGCAGTATTTT.

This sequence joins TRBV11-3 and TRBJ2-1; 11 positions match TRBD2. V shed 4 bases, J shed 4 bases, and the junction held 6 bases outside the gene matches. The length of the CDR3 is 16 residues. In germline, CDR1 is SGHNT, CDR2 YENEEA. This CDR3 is CASSSGGLAAYNEQFF. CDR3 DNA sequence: TGTGCCAGCAGCTCGGGGGGACTAGCGGCTTACAATGAGCAGTTCTTC.

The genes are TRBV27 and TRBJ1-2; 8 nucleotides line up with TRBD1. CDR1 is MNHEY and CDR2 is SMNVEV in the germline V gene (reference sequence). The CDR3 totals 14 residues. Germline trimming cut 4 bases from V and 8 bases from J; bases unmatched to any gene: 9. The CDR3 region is CASSSRQGLGGYTF. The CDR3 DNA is TGTGCCAGCAGTTCCCGACAGGGGTTAGGGGGCTACACCTTC.

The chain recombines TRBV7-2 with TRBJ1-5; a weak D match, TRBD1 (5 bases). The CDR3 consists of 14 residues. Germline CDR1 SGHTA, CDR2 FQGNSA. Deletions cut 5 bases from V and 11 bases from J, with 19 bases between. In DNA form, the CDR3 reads TGTGCCAGCAGCCTTAGAGGGGAGGTTCCGTCCCAGCATTTT. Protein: CASSLRGEVPSQHF.

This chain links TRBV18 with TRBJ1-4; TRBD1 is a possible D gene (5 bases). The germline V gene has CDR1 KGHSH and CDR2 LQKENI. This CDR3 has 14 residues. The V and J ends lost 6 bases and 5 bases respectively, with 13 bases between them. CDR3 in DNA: TGTGCCAGCTCGACGGGGGGAGGAAATGAAAAACTGTTTTTT. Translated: CASSTGGGNEKLFF. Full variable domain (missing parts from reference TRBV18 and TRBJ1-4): NAGVMQNPRHLVRRRGQEARLRCSPMKGHSHVYWYRQLPEEGLKFMVYLQKENIIDESGMPKERFSAEFPKEGPSILRIQQVVRGDSAAYFCASSTGGGNEKLFFGSGTQLSVL.

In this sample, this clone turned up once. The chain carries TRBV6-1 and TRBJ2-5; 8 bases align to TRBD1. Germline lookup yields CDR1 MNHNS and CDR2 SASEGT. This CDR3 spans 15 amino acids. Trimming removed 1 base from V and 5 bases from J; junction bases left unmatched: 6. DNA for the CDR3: TGTGCCAGCAGTGAAGACTCTACAGGGGGGGAGACCCAGTACTTC. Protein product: CASSEDSTGGETQYF.

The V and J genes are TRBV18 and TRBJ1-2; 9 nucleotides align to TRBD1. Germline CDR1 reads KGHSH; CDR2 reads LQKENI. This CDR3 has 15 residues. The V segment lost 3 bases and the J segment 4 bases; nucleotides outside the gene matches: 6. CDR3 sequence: CASSPGQGVGYGYTF. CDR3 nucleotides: TGTGCCAGCTCACCGGGACAGGGTGTGGGCTATGGCTACACCTTC. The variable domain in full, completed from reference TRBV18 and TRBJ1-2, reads NAGVMQNPRHLVRRRGQEARLRCSPMKGHSHVYWYRQLPEEGLKFMVYLQKENIIDESGMPKERFSAEFPKEGPSILRIQQVVRGDSAAYFCASSPGQGVGYGYTFGSGTRLTVV.

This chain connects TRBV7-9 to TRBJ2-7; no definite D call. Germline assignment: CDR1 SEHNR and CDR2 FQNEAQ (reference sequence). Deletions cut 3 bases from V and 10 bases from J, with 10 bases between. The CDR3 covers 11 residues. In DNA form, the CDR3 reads TGTGCCAGCAGCTTTGGGGAAGGACAGTACTTC. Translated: CASSFGEGQYF.

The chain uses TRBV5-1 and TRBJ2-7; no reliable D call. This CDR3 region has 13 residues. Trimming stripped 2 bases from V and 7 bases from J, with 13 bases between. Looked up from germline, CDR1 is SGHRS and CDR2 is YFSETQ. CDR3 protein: CASSFDAGGEQYF. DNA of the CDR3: TGCGCCAGCAGCTTTGACGCCGGTGGGGAGCAGTACTTC.

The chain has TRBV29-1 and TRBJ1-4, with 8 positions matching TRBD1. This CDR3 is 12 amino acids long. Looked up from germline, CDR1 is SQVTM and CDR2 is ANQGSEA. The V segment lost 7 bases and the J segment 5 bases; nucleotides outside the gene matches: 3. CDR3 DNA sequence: TGCAGCGCCCGACAGGGGAATGAAAAACTGTTTTTT. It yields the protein CSARQGNEKLFF.

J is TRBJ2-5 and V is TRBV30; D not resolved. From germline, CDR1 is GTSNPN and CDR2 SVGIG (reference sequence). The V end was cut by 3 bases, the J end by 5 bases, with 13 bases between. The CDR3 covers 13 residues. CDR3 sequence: CAWSGRVWETQYF. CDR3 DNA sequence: TGTGCCTGGAGCGGACGGGTTTGGGAGACCCAGTACTTC.

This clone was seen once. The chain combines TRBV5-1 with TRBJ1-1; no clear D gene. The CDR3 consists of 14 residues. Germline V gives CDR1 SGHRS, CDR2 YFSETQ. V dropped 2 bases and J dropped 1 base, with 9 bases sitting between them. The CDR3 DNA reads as TGCGCCAGCAGCTTCCAAGGACCGAACACTGAAGCTTTCTTT. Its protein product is CASSFQGPNTEAFF.

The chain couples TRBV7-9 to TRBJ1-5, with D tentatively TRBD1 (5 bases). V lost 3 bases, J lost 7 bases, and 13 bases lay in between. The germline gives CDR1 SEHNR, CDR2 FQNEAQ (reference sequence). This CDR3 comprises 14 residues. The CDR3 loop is CASSLGGNVQPQHF. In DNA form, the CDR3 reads TGTGCCAGCAGCTTGGGGGGGAATGTACAGCCCCAGCATTTT. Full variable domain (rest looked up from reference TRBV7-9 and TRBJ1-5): DTGVSQNPRHKITKRGQNVTFRCDPISEHNRLYWYRQTLGQGPEFLTYFQNEAQLEKSRLLSDRFSAERPKGSFSTLEIQRTEQGDSAMYLCASSLGGNVQPQHFGDGTRLSIL.

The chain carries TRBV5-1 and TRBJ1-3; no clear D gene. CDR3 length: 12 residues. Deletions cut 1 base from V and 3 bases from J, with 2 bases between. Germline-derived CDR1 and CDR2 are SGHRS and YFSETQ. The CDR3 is CASSLNGNTIYF. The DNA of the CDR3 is TGCGCCAGCAGCTTGAATGGAAACACCATATATTTT.

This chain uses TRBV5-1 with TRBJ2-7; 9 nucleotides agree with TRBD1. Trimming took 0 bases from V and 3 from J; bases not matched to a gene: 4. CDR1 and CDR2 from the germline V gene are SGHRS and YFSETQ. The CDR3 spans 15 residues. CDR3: CASSLATGGRYEQYF. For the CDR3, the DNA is TGCGCCAGCAGCTTGGCCACAGGGGGCCGCTACGAGCAGTACTTC.

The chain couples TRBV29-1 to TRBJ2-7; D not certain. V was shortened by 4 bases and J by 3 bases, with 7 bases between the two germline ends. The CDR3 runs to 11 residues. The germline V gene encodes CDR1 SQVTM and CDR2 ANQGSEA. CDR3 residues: CSVGLYYEQYF. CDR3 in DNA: TGCAGCGTTGGTCTTTACTACGAGCAGTACTTC.